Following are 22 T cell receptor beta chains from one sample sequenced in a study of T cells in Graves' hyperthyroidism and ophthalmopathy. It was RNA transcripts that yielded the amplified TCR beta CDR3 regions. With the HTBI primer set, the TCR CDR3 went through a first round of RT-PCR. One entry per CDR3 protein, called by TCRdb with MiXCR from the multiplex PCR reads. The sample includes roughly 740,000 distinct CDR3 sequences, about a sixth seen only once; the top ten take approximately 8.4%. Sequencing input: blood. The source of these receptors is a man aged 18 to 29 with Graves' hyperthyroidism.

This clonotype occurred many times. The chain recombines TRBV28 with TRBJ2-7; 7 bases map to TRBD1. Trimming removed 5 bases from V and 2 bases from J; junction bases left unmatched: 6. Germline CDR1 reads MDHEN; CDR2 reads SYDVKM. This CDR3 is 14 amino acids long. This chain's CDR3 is CASSAPGQPYEQYF. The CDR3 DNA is TGTGCCAGCAGTGCCCCGGGACAGCCCTACGAGCAGTACTTC.

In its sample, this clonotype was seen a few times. This CDR3 is CASSPTGSEKQFF. The CDR3 DNA follows: TGTGCCAGCAGCCCTACAGGGAGTGAGAAGCAGTTCTTC. The chain combines TRBV28 with TRBJ2-1; perhaps TRBD1 as D (6 bases). Per the germline V gene, CDR1 is MDHEN and CDR2 is SYDVKM. The V end was cut by 6 bases, the J end by 11 bases, with 17 bases between. CDR3 length equals 13 residues.

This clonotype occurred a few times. The CDR3 region is CASSQDIGQADEQYF. Written as DNA, the CDR3 is TGTGCCAGCAGCCAAGACATAGGACAGGCTGACGAGCAGTACTTC. V is TRBV4-2 and J is TRBJ2-7, with 7 bases fitting TRBD1. The junction had 7 bases not matched to a gene; V was cut back by 0 bases and J by 5 bases. The germline gives CDR1 LGHNA, CDR2 YNFKEQ. This CDR3 is built from 15 residues.

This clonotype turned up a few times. The chain's CDR3 is CASSLETGYALHRGLFF. The CDR3 bases are TGCGCCAGCAGCTTGGAGACAGGGTACGCCCTTCACCGTGGACTGTTTTTT. V gene TRBV5-1 combines with J gene TRBJ2-2, with 7 nucleotides matching TRBD1. The CDR3 extends over 17 amino acids. The trim removed 0 bases at V and 14 bases at J, leaving 19 bases unmatched. CDR1 and CDR2 from the germline V gene are SGHRS and YFSETQ.

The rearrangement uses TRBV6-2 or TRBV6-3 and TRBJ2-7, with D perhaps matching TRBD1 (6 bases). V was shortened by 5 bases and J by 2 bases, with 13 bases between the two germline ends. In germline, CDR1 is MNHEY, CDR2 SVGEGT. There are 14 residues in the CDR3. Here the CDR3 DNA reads TGTGCCAGCAGTGGGTTACAGGGCCCCTACGAGCAGTACTTC. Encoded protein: CASSGLQGPYEQYF.

In nucleotides, the CDR3 is TGTGCCAGCAGTGAGCGGGGGTACGGTGGCTACACCTTC. Encoded protein: CASSERGYGGYTF. V and J are TRBV25-1 and TRBJ1-2; weak D call: TRBD1 (5 bases). Trimming took 3 bases from V and 7 from J, leaving 12 bases between them. Germline V gene sequence: CDR1 MGHDK, CDR2 SYGVNS. This CDR3 contains 13 residues.

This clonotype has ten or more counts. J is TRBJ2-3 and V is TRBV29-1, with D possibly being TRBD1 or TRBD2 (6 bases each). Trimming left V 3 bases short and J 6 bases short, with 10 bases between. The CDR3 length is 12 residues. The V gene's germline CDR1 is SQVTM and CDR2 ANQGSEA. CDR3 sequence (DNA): TGCAGCGTTGACGGGGGCGTCGATACGCAGTATTTT. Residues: CSVDGGVDTQYF.

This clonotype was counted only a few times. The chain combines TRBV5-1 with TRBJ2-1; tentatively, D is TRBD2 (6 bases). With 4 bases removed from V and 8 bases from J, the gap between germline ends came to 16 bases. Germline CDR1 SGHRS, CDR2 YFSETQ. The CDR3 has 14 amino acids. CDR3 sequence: CASSPGGLLDEQFF. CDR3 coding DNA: TGCGCCAGCAGCCCCGGGGGACTTTTGGATGAGCAGTTCTTC.

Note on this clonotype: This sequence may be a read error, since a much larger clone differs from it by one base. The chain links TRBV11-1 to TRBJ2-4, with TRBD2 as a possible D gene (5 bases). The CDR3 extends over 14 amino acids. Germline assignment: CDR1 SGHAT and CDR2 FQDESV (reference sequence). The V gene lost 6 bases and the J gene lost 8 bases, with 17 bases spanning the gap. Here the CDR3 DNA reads TGTGCCAGCAGTCCTTCTTATGGAGCGGACATTCAGTACTTC. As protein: CASSPSYGADIQYF.

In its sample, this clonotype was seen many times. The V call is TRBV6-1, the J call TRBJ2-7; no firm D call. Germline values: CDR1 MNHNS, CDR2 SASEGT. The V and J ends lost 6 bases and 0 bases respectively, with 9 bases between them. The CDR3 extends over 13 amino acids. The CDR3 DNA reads TGTGCCAGCAGGGACCCATTCTCCTACGAGCAGTACTTC. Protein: CASRDPFSYEQYF.

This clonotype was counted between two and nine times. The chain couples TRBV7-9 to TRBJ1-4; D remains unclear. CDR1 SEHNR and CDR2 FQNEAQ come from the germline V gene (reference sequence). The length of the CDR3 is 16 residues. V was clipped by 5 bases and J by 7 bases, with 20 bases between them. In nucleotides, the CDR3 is TGTGCCAGCAGCGCCACCATACCCGGAGAGGGTGAAAAACTGTTTTTT. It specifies CASSATIPGEGEKLFF.

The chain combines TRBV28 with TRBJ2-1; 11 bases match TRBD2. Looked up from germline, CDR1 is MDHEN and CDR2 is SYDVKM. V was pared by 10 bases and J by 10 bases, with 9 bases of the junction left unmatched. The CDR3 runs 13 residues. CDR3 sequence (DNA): TGTGCCACCCAGACTAGCGGGGACCACGAGCAGTTCTTC. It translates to CATQTSGDHEQFF.

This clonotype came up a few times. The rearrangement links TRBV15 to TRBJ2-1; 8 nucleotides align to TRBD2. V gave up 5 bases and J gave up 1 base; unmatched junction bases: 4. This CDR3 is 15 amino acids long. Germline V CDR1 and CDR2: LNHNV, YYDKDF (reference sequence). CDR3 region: CATSSRGGSYNEQFF. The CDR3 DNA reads TGTGCCACCAGCTCCCGGGGGGGATCCTACAATGAGCAGTTCTTC.

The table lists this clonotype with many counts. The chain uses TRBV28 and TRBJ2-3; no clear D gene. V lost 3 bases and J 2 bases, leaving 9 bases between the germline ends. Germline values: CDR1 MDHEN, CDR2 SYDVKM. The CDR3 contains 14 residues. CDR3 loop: CASSLIHPTDTQYF. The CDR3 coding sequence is TGTGCCAGCAGTTTGATCCACCCCACAGATACGCAGTATTTT.

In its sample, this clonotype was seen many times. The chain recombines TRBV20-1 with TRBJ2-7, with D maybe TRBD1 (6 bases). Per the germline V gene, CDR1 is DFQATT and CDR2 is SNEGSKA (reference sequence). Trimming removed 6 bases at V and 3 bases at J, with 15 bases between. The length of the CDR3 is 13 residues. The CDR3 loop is CSATGQHYYEQYF. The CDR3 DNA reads TGCAGTGCAACAGGACAGCACTACTACGAGCAGTACTTC.

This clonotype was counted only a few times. CDR3: CASSRTGLTNTEAFF. The CDR3 nucleotides are TGTGCCAGCAGCCGTACGGGACTCACGAACACTGAAGCTTTCTTT. V is TRBV7-3 and J is TRBJ1-1; D may be TRBD1 (5 bases). Germline CDR1 and CDR2: SGHTA and FQGTGA. This CDR3 is built from 15 residues. Trimming left V 5 bases short and J 1 base short, with 14 bases between.

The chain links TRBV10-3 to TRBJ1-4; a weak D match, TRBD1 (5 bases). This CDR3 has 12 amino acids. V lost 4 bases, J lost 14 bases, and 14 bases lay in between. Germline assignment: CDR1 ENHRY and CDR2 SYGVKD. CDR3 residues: CAISGTGERLFF. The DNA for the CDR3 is TGTGCCATCAGTGGAACGGGGGAGCGTCTGTTTTTT.

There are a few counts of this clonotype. The CDR3 region is CASSPPDGRAMDEQFF. CDR3 DNA sequence: TGTGCCAGCAGCCCCCCCGACGGGAGGGCCATGGATGAGCAGTTCTTC. The V and J genes are TRBV3-1 and TRBJ2-1, with 8 nucleotides matching TRBD2. The CDR3 length is 16 residues. J gave up 8 bases and V 4 bases, and 13 bases lay outside the gene matches. Germline lookup yields CDR1 LGHDT and CDR2 YNNKEL (reference sequence).

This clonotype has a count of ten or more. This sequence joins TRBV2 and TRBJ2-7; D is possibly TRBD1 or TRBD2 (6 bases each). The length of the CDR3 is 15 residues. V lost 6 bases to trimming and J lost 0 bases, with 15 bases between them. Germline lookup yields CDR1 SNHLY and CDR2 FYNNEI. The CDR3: CASSDRLASSYEQYF. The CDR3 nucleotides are TGTGCCAGCAGCGACAGGCTAGCGAGCTCCTACGAGCAGTACTTC. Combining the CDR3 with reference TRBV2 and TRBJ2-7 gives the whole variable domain EPEVTQTPSHQVTQMGQEVILRCVPISNHLYFYWYRQILGQKVEFLVSFYNNEISEKSEIFDDQFSVERPDGSNFTLKIRSTKLEDSAMYFCASSDRLASSYEQYFGPGTRLTVT.

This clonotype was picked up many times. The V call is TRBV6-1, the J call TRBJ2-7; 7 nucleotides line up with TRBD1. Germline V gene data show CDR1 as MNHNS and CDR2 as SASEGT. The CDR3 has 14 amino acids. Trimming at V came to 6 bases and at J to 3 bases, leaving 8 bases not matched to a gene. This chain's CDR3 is CASRLQGRGYEQYF. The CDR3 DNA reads TGTGCCAGCAGGCTACAGGGGAGAGGCTACGAGCAGTACTTC.

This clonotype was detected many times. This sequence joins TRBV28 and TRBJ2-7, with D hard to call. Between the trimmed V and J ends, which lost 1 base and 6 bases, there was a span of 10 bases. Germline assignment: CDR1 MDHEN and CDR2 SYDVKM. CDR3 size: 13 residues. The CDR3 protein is CASSLSSPREQYF. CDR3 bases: TGTGCCAGCAGTTTATCCTCCCCTCGCGAGCAGTACTTC.

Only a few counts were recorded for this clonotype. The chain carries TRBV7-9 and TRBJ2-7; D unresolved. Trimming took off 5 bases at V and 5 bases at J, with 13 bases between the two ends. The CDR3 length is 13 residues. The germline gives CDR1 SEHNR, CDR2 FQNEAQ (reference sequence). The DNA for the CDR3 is TGTGCCAGCAGCGCCGAAGGGTTGGACGAGCAGTACTTC. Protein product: CASSAEGLDEQYF. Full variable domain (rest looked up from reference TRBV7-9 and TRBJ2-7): DTGVSQNPRHKITKRGQNVTFRCDPISEHNRLYWYRQTLGQGPEFLTYFQNEAQLEKSRLLSDRFSAERPKGSFSTLEIQRTEQGDSAMYLCASSAEGLDEQYFGPGTRLTVT.